This passage covers 27 T cell receptor beta chains from one sample sequenced in a study of blood T cell repertoires in COVID-19 (dated by TCRdb to 2018 to 2020). To prepare the library, the immunoSEQ multiplex PCR assay was applied. The table was pulled from immuneACCESS by TCRdb, which kept in-frame rearrangements only. Such tables lose some clones; where checked, under half of the loss comes from unresolved V genes, and the rest has no known cause. The sample records 45,000 to 65,000 clones, roughly 79% of which are singletons. The top ten clones comprise roughly 5.5% of the sample. Sequenced: peripheral blood. These receptors all stem from an older woman with acute or convalescent COVID-19.

The rearrangement uses TRBV21-1 and TRBJ1-1; the table calls TRBD1, which could not be checked here. TRBV21-1 is noted as a pseudogene. This CDR3 contains 14 residues. CDR3 in DNA: TGTGCCAGCGCCAAGAGGGGGATTGATACTGAAGCTTTCTTT. Amino acid sequence: CASAKRGIDTEAFF.

The gene calls are TRBV2 and TRBJ1-1; 10 nucleotides align to TRBD1. The trim removed 4 bases at V and 9 bases at J, leaving 2 bases unmatched. From germline, CDR1 is SNHLY and CDR2 FYNNEI. The CDR3 extends over 12 amino acids. CDR3: CASSGDRGKAFF. CDR3 DNA: TGTGCCAGCAGTGGGGACAGGGGAAAAGCTTTCTTT. The full variable domain, rest sourced from reference TRBV2 and TRBJ1-1, is EPEVTQTPSHQVTQMGQEVILRCVPISNHLYFYWYRQILGQKVEFLVSFYNNEISEKSEIFDDQFSVERPDGSNFTLKIRSTKLEDSAMYFCASSGDRGKAFFGQGTRLTVV.

This chain uses TRBV3-1 (or the pseudogene TRBV3-2) with TRBJ1-1; D is undetermined. V lost 3 bases and J 11 bases, leaving 16 bases between the germline ends. CDR1 is LGHDT and CDR2 is YNNKEL in the germline V gene (reference sequence). The CDR3 consists of 13 residues. This CDR3 reads CASSQSSRGAAFF. The DNA for the CDR3 is TGTGCCAGCAGCCAGAGCTCCCGCGGCGCGGCTTTCTTT.

J is TRBJ2-5 and V is TRBV28; 8 bases line up with TRBD2. Germline-derived CDR1 and CDR2 are MDHEN and SYDVKM. After removal of 7 bases from V and 2 bases from J, the junction contained 12 bases not matched to a gene. This CDR3 is 16 amino acids long. The CDR3 region has the DNA TGTGCCAGCAACCCCGCGGGGGGAGCGGCTCAAGAGACCCAGTACTTC. Its translation: CASNPAGGAAQETQYF.

J is TRBJ1-1 and V is TRBV11-2, with a possible D match to TRBD1 (5 bases). Germline V CDR1 and CDR2: SGHAT, FQNNGV. V was clipped by 3 bases and J by 4 bases, with 9 bases between them. CDR3 length equals 13 residues. The CDR3 protein is CASSFNGGTEAFF. In DNA, the CDR3 is TGTGCCAGCAGCTTCAACGGGGGCACTGAAGCTTTCTTT.

The DNA of the CDR3 is TGCGCCAGCAGCTTGGTTGCCAGTTTGAACACTGAAGCTTTCTTT. It specifies CASSLVASLNTEAFF. This chain links TRBV5-1 with TRBJ1-1; D is unresolved. Germline loops: CDR1 SGHRS, CDR2 YFSETQ. With 0 bases removed from V and 0 bases from J, the gap between germline ends came to 9 bases. CDR3 length: 15 residues.

J is TRBJ2-5 and V is TRBV7-6; a weak D match, TRBD2 (5 bases). The V and J ends lost 6 bases and 5 bases respectively, with 16 bases between them. The CDR3 contains 14 residues. Germline V CDR1 and CDR2: SGHVS, FNYEAQ. The CDR3 bases are TGTGCCAGCAGTTCCAGGCGGGTGGAGGAGACCCAGTACTTC. It specifies CASSSRRVEETQYF.

This clone appeared once. The CDR3 spells CASSAGTAEQYF. The DNA for the CDR3 is TGTGCCAGCAGCGCCGGGACAGCAGAGCAGTACTTC. The V and J genes are TRBV7-9 and TRBJ2-7; 7 bases map to TRBD1. Germline CDR1 SEHNR, CDR2 FQNEAQ (reference sequence). The V gene end was trimmed by 5 bases and the J gene end by 7 bases; junction bases not matched to a gene: 5. The CDR3 covers 12 residues.

This chain links TRBV5-1 with TRBJ2-5; 7 bases are a match to TRBD2. This CDR3 region has 18 residues. Losses at the gene ends were 0 bases for V and 1 base for J; bases not matched to a gene: 12. Germline CDR1 SGHRS, CDR2 YFSETQ. CDR3 nucleotide sequence: TGCGCCAGCAGCTTGGTTCTAGCGGAGGGAGTCGTCCAAGAGACCCAGTACTTC. Its translation is CASSLVLAEGVVQETQYF.

The rearrangement links TRBV7-9 to TRBJ1-2; D is possibly TRBD1 (5 bases). CDR3 length equals 13 residues. Germline CDR1 SEHNR, CDR2 FQNEAQ (reference sequence). The ends were cut back, 5 bases at V and 6 bases at J, with 13 bases in the middle. Written as DNA, the CDR3 is TGTGCCAGCAGCCCGGAGGCGGGGGATGGCTACACCTTC. Amino acid sequence: CASSPEAGDGYTF. The full variable domain, its missing parts supplied by reference TRBV7-9 and TRBJ1-2, is DTGVSQNPRHKITKRGQNVTFRCDPISEHNRLYWYRQTLGQGPEFLTYFQNEAQLEKSRLLSDRFSAERPKGSFSTLEIQRTEQGDSAMYLCASSPEAGDGYTFGSGTRLTVV.

This clone occurred once. The chain has TRBV13 and TRBJ2-1; 10 bases are shared with TRBD1. The junction had 9 bases not matched to a gene; V was cut back by 6 bases and J by 7 bases. The CDR3 loop spans 15 amino acids. The germline V gene has CDR1 PRHDT and CDR2 FYEKMQ (reference sequence). In nucleotides, the CDR3 is TGTGCCAGCAGTTGGGGGGACAGGGGCACAAATGAGCAGTTCTTC. Amino acids: CASSWGDRGTNEQFF.

The V and J genes are TRBV7-2 and TRBJ1-1, with TRBD1 matching 9 bases. This CDR3 region has 15 residues. The germline CDR1 and CDR2 sequences are SGHTA and FQGNSA. V lost 1 base to trimming and J lost 5 bases; unmatched junction nucleotides: 5. CDR3 DNA sequence: TGTGCCAGCAGCTTAGACTCGGGACAGGGTACTGAAGCTTTCTTT. This sequence encodes CASSLDSGQGTEAFF.

This rearrangement joins TRBV5-6 to TRBJ1-1; D is unresolved. The CDR3 covers 18 residues. The V gene lost 2 bases and the J gene lost 8 bases, with 28 bases spanning the gap. Germline V gene data show CDR1 as SGHDT and CDR2 as YYEEEE. CDR3: CASSFIRSGSPSVTEAFF. As DNA, the CDR3 is TGTGCCAGCAGCTTTATTCGTTCAGGATCTCCCTCGGTCACCGAAGCTTTCTTT.

This clone has only a few counts. The chain carries TRBV7-2 and TRBJ1-5; D may be TRBD1 (5 bases). Germline CDR1 and CDR2: SGHTA and FQGNSA. Trimming took 3 bases from V and 2 from J, leaving 11 bases between them. The CDR3 sequence is 15 residues long. This CDR3 is CASSLGGGGNQPQHF. DNA of the CDR3: TGTGCCAGCAGCTTGGGGGGGGGTGGCAATCAGCCCCAGCATTTT. Full variable domain (remainder filled in from reference TRBV7-2 and TRBJ1-5): GAGVSQSPSNKVTEKGKDVELRCDPISGHTALYWYRQSLGQGLEFLIYFQGNSAPDKSGLPSDRFSAERTGGSVSTLTIQRTQQEDSAVYLCASSLGGGGNQPQHFGDGTRLSIL.

This clone was recorded a few times. The V call is TRBV24-1, the J call TRBJ2-3, with D maybe TRBD1 (5 bases). Trimming cost V 7 bases and J 0 bases, with 13 bases left between them. There are 15 residues in the CDR3. CDR1 KGHDR and CDR2 SFDVKD come from the germline V gene. The DNA of the CDR3 is TGTGCCACCAGCCCGACAGAAACGAGCACAGATACGCAGTATTTT. Amino acid sequence: CATSPTETSTDTQYF.

The genes are TRBV6-5 and TRBJ2-1; D might be TRBD1 (5 bases). Germline V gene data show CDR1 as MNHEY and CDR2 as SVGAGI. V lost 0 bases, J lost 0 bases, and 9 bases lay in between. The CDR3 contains 16 residues. CDR3 in amino acids: CASSYSHRSSYNEQFF. As DNA, the CDR3 is TGTGCCAGCAGTTACTCGCACAGGTCCTCCTACAATGAGCAGTTCTTC.

The chain joins TRBV6-5 to TRBJ1-1; 7 positions match TRBD1. V lost 5 bases to trimming and J lost 1 base; unmatched junction nucleotides: 4. Germline V gene lookup returns CDR1 MNHEY and CDR2 SVGAGI. The CDR3 runs 14 residues. Here the CDR3 reads CASSHRQGNTEAFF. The CDR3 nucleotides read TGTGCCAGCAGTCATAGACAGGGGAACACTGAAGCTTTCTTT.

This sequence joins TRBV5-1 and TRBJ2-3, with D perhaps matching TRBD2 (6 bases). The CDR3 length is 16 residues. The V gene lost 0 bases and the J gene lost 2 bases, with 13 bases spanning the gap. CDR1 and CDR2 (germline): SGHRS, YFSETQ. The CDR3 nucleotides are TGCGCCAGCAGCTTGGGAACGGGGGTTACCACAGATACGCAGTATTTT. It is translated as CASSLGTGVTTDTQYF.

The rearrangement uses TRBV5-1 and TRBJ2-2; 7 bases agree with TRBD1. The CDR3 contains 15 residues. Trimming removed 3 bases from V and 6 bases from J; junction bases left unmatched: 8. Germline lookup yields CDR1 SGHRS and CDR2 YFSETQ. CDR3 in DNA: TGCGCCAGCAGCTACCAACAGGGGTCCCCCGGGGAGCTGTTTTTT. Residues: CASSYQQGSPGELFF.

The rearrangement uses TRBV7-9 and TRBJ1-3, with D unresolved. This CDR3 has 13 amino acids. V shed 6 bases and J shed 2 bases, with 8 bases lying between them. CDR1 SEHNR and CDR2 FQNEAQ come from the germline V gene (reference sequence). The CDR3 loop is CASREGAGNTIYF. Written as DNA, the CDR3 is TGTGCCAGCAGGGAGGGAGCTGGAAACACCATATATTTT.

This chain's CDR3 is CASKTSGGLSYNEQFF. CDR3 nucleotides: TGCGCCAGCAAGACTAGCGGGGGCCTCTCCTACAATGAGCAGTTCTTC. The chain joins TRBV4-1 to TRBJ2-1; TRBD2 matches 12 bases. Germline CDR1 MGHRA, CDR2 YSYEKL. The length of the CDR3 is 16 residues. V lost 7 bases to trimming and J lost 0 bases; unmatched junction nucleotides: 4.

The chain joins TRBV3-1 (or the pseudogene TRBV3-2) to TRBJ2-5; D gene uncertain. This CDR3 spans 11 amino acids. V shed 4 bases and J shed 3 bases, with 3 bases lying between them. Germline V lookup: CDR1 LGHDT, CDR2 YNNKEL (reference sequence). The CDR3 region is CASSLEETQYF. DNA of the CDR3: TGTGCCAGCAGCCTCGAAGAGACCCAGTACTTC.

The rearrangement links TRBV21-1 to TRBJ2-1; the table assigns TRBD2, which was not confirmed against the DNA. TRBV21-1 is a pseudogene segment. This CDR3 is built from 17 residues. DNA for the CDR3: TGTGCCAGCAGCAAAGAAGAAGCCTTCGGCTCCTACAATGAGCAGTTCTTC. Translated, it gives CASSKEEAFGSYNEQFF.

The chain employs TRBV27 and TRBJ2-1, with D perhaps TRBD2 (5 bases). Trimming stripped 5 bases from V and 3 bases from J, with 14 bases between. Per germline, CDR1 MNHEY and CDR2 SMNVEV (reference sequence). This CDR3 has 15 amino acids. CDR3 bases: TGTGCCAGCAGTCAACCCGGGATGGGCTACAATGAGCAGTTCTTC. It yields the protein CASSQPGMGYNEQFF.

The V gene is TRBV30, the J gene TRBJ2-7; TRBD1 matches at 7 bases. The length of the CDR3 is 10 residues. Germline V gives CDR1 GTSNPN, CDR2 SVGIG (reference sequence). CDR3 loop: CAWGQFEQYF. Written as DNA, the CDR3 is TGTGCGTGGGGACAGTTCGAGCAGTACTTC.

This clone has a handful of counts. The chain links TRBV27 to TRBJ1-6; 8 bases are shared with TRBD1. The CDR3 spans 17 residues. J was trimmed by 3 bases and V by 3 bases; bases with no gene match: 7. CDR1 is MNHEY and CDR2 is SMNVEV in the germline V gene (reference sequence). The CDR3 sequence is CASSFTGGEDYNSPLHF. CDR3 nucleotide sequence: TGTGCCAGCAGTTTTACAGGGGGGGAGGACTATAATTCACCCCTCCACTTT.

This clone appeared once. V gene TRBV10-3 combines with J gene TRBJ1-2; TRBD1 aligns across 9 bases. The CDR3 has 15 amino acids. V shed 0 bases, J shed 4 bases, and the junction held 3 bases outside the gene matches. Germline V CDR1 and CDR2: ENHRY, SYGVKD. The CDR3 here is CAISESTGGTYGYTF. Here the CDR3 DNA reads TGTGCCATCAGTGAGTCGACAGGGGGAACCTATGGCTACACCTTC.